This T cell receptor (beta chain) was recovered during a study of blood T cell repertoires in COVID-19 (dated by TCRdb to the early 2020s). Regarding the study in general: Samples covering the acute and convalescent phases of COVID-19 were provided by collaborators in the United States, Italy and Spain. The prospective study material was composed of cDNA or gDNA derived from T cells, B-cell-depleted T cells, or PBMCs. The samples were drawn from the first 160 participants of the ongoing ImmuneRACE study and from 1,254 subjects provided by 6 global collaborators. A de-identified subject ID, COVID-19 status, age in years and sex were almost always included in the sample metadata. Where available, HLA class I and class II types were taken from metadata supplied by the sample provider and were not determined by assay-based typing. The dataset comprised deeply sampled blood TCRbeta repertoires from subjects exposed to, actively infected with, or recovered from COVID-19. A freely available public database, intended as a resource for researchers studying the immune response to SARS-CoV-2, is where the repertoires were released. On the study overall, not on this receptor specifically: The amount of clinical and demographic metadata varied by source and participant and was provided uncurated.

TCRbeta CDR3 regions were amplified from genomic DNA using the immunoSEQ Assay, a bias-controlled multiplex PCR. The authors' analysis ran thus. The number of nucleated cells in each sample was estimated from the amplification of reference gene primers within the assay. To quantify the absolute abundance of each unique TCRbeta CDR3 rearrangement, sequence reads were collapsed and filtered. For each sample, productive Simpson clonality was calculated as the square root of Simpson's diversity index over productive rearrangements. This is the immuneACCESS table as TCRdb keeps it, with only in-frame sequences that have V and J called. A part of the clones is gone; compared with another copy, unresolved V genes explain less than half, and the rest is unexplained. Clonal size and the V and J genes are those of that table, whereas D and trimming came from the DNA. Present in this sample are hundreds of thousands of clones, approximately 86% of which were seen just once. The ten largest clonotypes hold about 7% of the sample.

CDR1 SGHNT and CDR2 YENEEA were looked up in the germline V gene. The CDR3 runs 13 amino acids, cysteine and phenylalanine included. The only DNA kept is the CDR3, 39 bases in frame from the first base. The germline ends are 7 bases apart after V is trimmed by 4 bases and J by 1 base. About this clone itself: Its specific antigen is unknown. Qualities for individual bases were not recorded, and no much larger clone is one base off.

One collaborating source in Seattle enrolled patients while the patients were actively infected and followed the patients over time throughout the course of disease. Each collaborating institution followed its own protocols to collect whole blood in K2EDTA tubes. For TCRbeta analysis, collaborators shipped samples in one of three forms: frozen whole blood, isolated PBMCs, or DNA extracted from either of those sample types. The sequenced sample was peripheral blood. This clonotype was sampled from a woman aged 55-70 years with COVID-19, enrolled during active disease. This chain joins TRBV11-3 to TRBJ2-5; the D segment could be TRBD2, given 5 matching bases. The DNA sequence is given as TGTGCCAGCAGCTCGGGGTTCCAAGAGACCCAGTACTTC. Its protein reads: CASSSGFQETQYF.